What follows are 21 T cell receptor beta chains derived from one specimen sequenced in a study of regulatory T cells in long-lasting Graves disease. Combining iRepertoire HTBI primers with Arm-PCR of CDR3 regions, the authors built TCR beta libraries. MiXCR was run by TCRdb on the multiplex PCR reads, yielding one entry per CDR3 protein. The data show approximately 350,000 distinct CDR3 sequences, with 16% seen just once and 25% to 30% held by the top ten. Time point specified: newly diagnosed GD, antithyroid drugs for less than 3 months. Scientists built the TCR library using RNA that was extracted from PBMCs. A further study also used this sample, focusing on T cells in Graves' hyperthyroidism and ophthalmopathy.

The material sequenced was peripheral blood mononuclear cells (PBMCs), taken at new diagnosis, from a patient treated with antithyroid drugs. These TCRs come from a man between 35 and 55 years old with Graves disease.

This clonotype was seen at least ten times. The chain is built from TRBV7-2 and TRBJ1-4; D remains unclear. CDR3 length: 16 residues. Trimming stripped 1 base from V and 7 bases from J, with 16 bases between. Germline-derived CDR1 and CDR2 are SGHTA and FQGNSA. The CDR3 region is CASSLVRPTAGEKLFF. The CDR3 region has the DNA TGTGCCAGCAGCTTAGTAAGGCCCACTGCGGGTGAAAAACTGTTTTTT.

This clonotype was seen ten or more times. The CDR3 nucleotides read TGTGCCAGCTCACCCAGAGGGGGAGAGACCCAGTACTTC. It specifies CASSPRGGETQYF. The chain carries TRBV18 and TRBJ2-5, with a tentative D call TRBD1 (6 bases). This CDR3 has 13 residues. V gave up 3 bases and J gave up 4 bases, with 9 bases separating them. Germline CDR1 reads KGHSH; CDR2 reads LQKENI.

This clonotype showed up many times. In DNA form, the CDR3 reads TGTGCCAGCAGTCCCGGGGGGGCCGGCGGAAATGAGCAGTTCTTC. Residues: CASSPGGAGGNEQFF. This chain joins TRBV28 and TRBJ2-1; 8 bases are a match to TRBD2. V gave up 5 bases and J gave up 7 bases; unmatched junction bases: 10. Germline V lookup: CDR1 MDHEN, CDR2 SYDVKM. The CDR3 contains 15 residues.

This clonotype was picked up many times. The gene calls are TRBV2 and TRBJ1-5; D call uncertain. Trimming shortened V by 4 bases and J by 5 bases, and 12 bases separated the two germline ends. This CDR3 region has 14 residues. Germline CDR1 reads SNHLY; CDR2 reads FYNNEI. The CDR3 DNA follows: TGTGCCAGCAGTGGGCAAGGGCGGTATCAGCCCCAGCATTTT. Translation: CASSGQGRYQPQHF.

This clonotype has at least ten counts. The CDR3 bases are TGTGCCAGCTCACCTGGTCCCCGATCGTCCTACGAGCAGTACTTC. Encoded protein: CASSPGPRSSYEQYF. The chain links TRBV18 to TRBJ2-7; no definite D call. CDR3 size: 15 residues. Trimming removed 3 bases from V and 1 base from J, with 13 bases in between. The germline gives CDR1 KGHSH, CDR2 LQKENI.

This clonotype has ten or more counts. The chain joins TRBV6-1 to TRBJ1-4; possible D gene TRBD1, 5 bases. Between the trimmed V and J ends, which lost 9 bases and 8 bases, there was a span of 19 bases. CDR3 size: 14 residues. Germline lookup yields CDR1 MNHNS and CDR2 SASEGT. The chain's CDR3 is CASLGDLDGEKLFF. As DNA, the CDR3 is TGTGCCAGTCTAGGGGACCTCGACGGCGAAAAACTGTTTTTT.

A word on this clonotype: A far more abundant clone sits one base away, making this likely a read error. CDR3 in DNA: TGTGCCAGCAGTTACTCAACTAGCAATGAGCAGTACTTC. Translated: CASSYSTSNEQYF. This chain joins TRBV6-5 and TRBJ2-7, with D possibly TRBD2 on 6 matching bases. This CDR3 has 13 amino acids. V dropped 0 bases and J dropped 7 bases, with 10 bases sitting between them. Germline V gene data show CDR1 as MNHEY and CDR2 as SVGAGI.

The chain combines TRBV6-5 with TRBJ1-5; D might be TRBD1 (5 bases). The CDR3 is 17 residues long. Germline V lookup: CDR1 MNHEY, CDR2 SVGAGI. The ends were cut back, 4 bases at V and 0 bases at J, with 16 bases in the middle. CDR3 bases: TGTGCCAGCAGTTCTACGGGGCCCCGCTATAGCAATCAGCCCCAGCATTTT. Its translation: CASSSTGPRYSNQPQHF.

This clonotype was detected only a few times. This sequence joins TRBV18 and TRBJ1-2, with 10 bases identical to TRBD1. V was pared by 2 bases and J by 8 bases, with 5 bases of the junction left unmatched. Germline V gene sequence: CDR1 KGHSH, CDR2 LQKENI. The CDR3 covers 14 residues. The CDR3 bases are TGTGCCAGCTCACCAAGACAGGGGGCCGAAGGCTACACCTTC. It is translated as CASSPRQGAEGYTF.

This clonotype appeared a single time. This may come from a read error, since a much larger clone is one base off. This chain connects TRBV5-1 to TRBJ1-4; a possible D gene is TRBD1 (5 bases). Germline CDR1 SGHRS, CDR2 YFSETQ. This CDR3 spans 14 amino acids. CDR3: CASSLVRVGEKLLF. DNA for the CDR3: TGCGCCAGCAGCTTGGTCAGGGTTGGGGAAAAACTGCTTTTT.

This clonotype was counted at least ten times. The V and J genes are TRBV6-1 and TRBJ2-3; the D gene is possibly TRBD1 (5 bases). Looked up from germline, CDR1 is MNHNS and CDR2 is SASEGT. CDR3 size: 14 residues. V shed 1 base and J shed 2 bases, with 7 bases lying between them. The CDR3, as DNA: TGTGCCAGCAGTGAAGGGACACACACAGATACGCAGTATTTT. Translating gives CASSEGTHTDTQYF.

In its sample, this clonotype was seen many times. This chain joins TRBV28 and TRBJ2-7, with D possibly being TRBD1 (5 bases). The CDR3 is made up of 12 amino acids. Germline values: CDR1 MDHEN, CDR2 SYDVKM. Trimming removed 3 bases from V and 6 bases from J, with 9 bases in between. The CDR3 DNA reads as TGTGCCAGCAGTTTGGCAGGGTCCGAGCAGTACTTC. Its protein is CASSLAGSEQYF.

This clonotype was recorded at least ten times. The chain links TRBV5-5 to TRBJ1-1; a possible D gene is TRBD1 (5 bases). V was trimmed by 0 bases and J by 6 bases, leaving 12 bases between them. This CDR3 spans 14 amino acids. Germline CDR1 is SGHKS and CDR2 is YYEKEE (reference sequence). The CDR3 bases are TGTGCCAGCAGCTTGGCTCCCGGGACCCCTGAAGCTTTCTTT. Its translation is CASSLAPGTPEAFF.

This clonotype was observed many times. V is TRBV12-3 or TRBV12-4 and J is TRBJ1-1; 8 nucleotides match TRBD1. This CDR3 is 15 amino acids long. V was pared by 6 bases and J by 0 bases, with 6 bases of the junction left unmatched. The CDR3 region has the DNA TGTGCCAGCAGCCCGCAGGGGGCCATGAACACTGAAGCTTTCTTT. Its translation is CASSPQGAMNTEAFF.

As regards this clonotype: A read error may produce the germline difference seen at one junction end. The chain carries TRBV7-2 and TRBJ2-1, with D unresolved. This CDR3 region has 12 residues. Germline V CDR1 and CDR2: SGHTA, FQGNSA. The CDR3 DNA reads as TGTGTCAGCAGCTTAAACCTAAATGAGCAGTTCTTC. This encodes CVSSLNLNEQFF.

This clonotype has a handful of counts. CDR3 sequence: CSVDRLYGYTF. CDR3 coding DNA: TGCAGCGTTGATCGTCTTTATGGCTACACCTTC. This chain joins TRBV29-1 and TRBJ1-2, with no clear D. V was trimmed by 3 bases and J by 5 bases, leaving 7 bases between them. CDR3 size: 11 residues. Looked up from germline, CDR1 is SQVTM and CDR2 is ANQGSEA.

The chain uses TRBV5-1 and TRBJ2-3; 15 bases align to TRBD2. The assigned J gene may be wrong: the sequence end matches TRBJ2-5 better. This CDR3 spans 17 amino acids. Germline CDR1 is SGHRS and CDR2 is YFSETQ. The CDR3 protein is CASSRTSGGAGGETQYF. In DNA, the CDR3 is TGCGCCAGCAGCAGGACTAGCGGGGGGGCTGGGGGAGAGACCCAGTACTTC.

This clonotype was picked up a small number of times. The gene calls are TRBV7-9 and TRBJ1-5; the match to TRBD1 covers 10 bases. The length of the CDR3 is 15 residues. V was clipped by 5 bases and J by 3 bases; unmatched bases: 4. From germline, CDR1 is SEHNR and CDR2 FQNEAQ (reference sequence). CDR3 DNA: TGTGCCAGCAGCCACGGGACAGGGGACAATCAGCCCCAGCATTTT. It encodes CASSHGTGDNQPQHF.

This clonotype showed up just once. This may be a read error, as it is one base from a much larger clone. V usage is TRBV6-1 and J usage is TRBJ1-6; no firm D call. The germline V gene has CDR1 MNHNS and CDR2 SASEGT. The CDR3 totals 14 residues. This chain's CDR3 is CDSSPVRVYSPLHF. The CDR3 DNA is TGTGACAGCTCCCCGGTGCGGGTTTACTCACCCCTCCACTTT.

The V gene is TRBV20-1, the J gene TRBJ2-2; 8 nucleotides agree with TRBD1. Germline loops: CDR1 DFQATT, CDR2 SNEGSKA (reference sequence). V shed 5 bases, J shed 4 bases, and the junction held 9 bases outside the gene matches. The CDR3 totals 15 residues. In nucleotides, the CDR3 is TGCAGTGCTGAGACGGGGACAGGTCGCACCGGGGAGCTGTTTTTT. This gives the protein CSAETGTGRTGELFF.

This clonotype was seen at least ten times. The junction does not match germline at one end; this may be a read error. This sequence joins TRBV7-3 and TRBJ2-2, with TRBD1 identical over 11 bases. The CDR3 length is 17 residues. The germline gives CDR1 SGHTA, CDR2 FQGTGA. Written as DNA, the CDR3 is TGTGCCAGCAGCTTAAGAGGACAGGGGGCGAAAACCGGGGAGCTGTTTTTT. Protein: CASSLRGQGAKTGELFF.